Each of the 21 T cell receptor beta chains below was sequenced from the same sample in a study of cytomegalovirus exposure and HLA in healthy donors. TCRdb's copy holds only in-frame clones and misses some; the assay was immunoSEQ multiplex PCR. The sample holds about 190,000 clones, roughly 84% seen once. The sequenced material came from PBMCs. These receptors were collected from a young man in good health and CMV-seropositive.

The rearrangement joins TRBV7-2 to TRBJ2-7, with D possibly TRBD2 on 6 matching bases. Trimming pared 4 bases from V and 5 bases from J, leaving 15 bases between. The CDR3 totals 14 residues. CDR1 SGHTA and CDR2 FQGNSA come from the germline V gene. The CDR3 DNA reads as TGTGCCAGCAGCTCAACTAGCCTCCAGCACGAGCAGTACTTC. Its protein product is CASSSTSLQHEQYF.

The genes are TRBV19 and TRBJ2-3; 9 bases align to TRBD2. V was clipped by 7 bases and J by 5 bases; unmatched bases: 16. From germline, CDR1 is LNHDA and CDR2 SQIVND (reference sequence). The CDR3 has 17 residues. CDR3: CASKSFRLAGSGDTQYF. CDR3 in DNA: TGTGCCAGTAAGTCCTTTCGTCTAGCGGGATCTGGAGATACGCAGTATTTT.

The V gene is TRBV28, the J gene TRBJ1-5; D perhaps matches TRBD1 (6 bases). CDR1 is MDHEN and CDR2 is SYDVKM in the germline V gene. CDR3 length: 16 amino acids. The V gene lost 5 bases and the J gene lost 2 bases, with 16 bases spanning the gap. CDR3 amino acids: CASSPQTGSGNQPQHF. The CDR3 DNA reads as TGTGCCAGCAGTCCTCAGACAGGTTCAGGCAATCAGCCCCAGCATTTT.

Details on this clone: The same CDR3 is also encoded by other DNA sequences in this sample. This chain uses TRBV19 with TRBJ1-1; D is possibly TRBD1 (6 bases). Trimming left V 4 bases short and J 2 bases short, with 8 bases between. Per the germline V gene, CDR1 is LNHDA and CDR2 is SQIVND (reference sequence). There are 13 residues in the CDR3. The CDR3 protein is CASSTTGNTEAFF. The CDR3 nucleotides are TGTGCCAGTAGTACGACAGGAAACACTGAAGCTTTCTTT.

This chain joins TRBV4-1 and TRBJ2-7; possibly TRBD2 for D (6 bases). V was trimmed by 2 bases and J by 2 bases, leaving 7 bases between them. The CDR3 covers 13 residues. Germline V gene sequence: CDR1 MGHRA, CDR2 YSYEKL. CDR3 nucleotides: TGCGCCAGCAGCCAATCGGGAGCCTACGAGCAGTACTTC. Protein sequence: CASSQSGAYEQYF.

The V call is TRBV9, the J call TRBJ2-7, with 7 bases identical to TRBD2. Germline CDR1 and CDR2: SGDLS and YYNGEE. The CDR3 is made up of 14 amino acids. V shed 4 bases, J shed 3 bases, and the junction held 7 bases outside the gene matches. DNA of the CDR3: TGTGCCAGCAGCATGACCGGGACTAACTACGAGCAGTACTTC. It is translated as CASSMTGTNYEQYF.

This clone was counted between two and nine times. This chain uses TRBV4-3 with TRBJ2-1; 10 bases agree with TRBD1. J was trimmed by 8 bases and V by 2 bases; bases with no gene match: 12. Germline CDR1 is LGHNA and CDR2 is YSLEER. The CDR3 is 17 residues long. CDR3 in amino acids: CASSQTIPGQGRDEQFF. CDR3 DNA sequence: TGCGCCAGCAGCCAAACTATTCCGGGACAGGGGAGGGATGAGCAGTTCTTC.

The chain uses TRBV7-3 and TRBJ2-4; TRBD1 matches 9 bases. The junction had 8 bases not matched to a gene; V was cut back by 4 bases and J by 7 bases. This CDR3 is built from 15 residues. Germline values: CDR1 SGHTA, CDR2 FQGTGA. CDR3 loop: CASSSQGQGENIQYF. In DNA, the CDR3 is TGTGCCAGCAGCTCCCAGGGACAGGGTGAGAACATTCAGTACTTC.

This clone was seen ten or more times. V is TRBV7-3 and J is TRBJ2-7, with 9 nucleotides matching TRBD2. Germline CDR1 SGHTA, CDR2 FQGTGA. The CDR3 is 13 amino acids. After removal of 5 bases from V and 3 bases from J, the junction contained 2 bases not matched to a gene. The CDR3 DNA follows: TGTGCCAGCAGCACGACTAGCGGCTACGAGCAGTACTTC. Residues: CASSTTSGYEQYF.

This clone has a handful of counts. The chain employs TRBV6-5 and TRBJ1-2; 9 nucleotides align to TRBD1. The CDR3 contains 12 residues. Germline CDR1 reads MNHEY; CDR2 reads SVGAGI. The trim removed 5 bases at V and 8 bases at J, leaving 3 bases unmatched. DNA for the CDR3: TGTGCCAGCAGTAGGACAGGGGAAGGCTACACCTTC. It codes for CASSRTGEGYTF.

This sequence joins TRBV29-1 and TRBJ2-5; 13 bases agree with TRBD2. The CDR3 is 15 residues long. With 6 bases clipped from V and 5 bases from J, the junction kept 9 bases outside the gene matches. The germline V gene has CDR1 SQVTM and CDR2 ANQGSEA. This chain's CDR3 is CSVALAGGPGETQYF. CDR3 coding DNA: TGCAGCGTCGCACTAGCGGGAGGGCCGGGTGAGACCCAGTACTTC.

In nucleotides, the CDR3 is TGTGCCAGCAGCAAAGACTCGGGACAGGGCTTCTACGAGCAGTACTTC. Its protein is CASSKDSGQGFYEQYF. The gene calls are TRBV7-3 and TRBJ2-7; 9 bases align to TRBD1. Looked up from germline, CDR1 is SGHTA and CDR2 is FQGTGA. V lost 5 bases, J lost 3 bases, and 11 bases stayed unmatched. This CDR3 has 16 amino acids.

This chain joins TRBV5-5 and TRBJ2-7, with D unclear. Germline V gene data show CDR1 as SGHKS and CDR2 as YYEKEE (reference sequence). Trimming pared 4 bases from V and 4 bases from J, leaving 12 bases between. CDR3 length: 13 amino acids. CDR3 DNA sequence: TGTGCCAGCAGCCCCTCCACACGTTACGAGCAGTACTTC. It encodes CASSPSTRYEQYF.

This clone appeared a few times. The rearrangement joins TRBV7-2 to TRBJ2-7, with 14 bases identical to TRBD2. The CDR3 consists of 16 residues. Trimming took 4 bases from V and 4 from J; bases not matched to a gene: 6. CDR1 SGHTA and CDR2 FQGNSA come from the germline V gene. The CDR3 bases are TGTGCCAGCAGCTCGGGACTAGCGGGAGTAAGGTACGAGCAGTACTTC. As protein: CASSSGLAGVRYEQYF.

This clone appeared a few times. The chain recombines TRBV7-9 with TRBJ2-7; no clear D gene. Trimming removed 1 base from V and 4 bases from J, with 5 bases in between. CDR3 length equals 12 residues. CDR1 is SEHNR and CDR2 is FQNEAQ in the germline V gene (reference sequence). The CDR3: CASSLVGYEQYF. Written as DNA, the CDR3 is TGTGCCAGCAGCTTAGTCGGTTACGAGCAGTACTTC. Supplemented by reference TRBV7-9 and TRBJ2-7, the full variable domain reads DTGVSQNPRHKITKRGQNVTFRCDPISEHNRLYWYRQTLGQGPEFLTYFQNEAQLEKSRLLSDRFSAERPKGSFSTLEIQRTEQGDSAMYLCASSLVGYEQYFGPGTRLTVT.

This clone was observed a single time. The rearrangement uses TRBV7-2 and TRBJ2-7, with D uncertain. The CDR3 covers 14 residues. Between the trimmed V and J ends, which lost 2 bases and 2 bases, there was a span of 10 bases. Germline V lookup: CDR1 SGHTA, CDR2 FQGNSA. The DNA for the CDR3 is TGTGCCAGCAGCTTAAGGCGGCAGACCTACGAGCAGTACTTC. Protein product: CASSLRRQTYEQYF.

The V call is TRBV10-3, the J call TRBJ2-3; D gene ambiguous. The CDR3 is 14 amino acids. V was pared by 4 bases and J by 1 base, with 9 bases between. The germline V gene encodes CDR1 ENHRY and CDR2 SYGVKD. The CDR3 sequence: CAISGARGTDTQYF. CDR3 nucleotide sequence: TGTGCCATCAGTGGGGCGAGAGGCACAGATACGCAGTATTTT.

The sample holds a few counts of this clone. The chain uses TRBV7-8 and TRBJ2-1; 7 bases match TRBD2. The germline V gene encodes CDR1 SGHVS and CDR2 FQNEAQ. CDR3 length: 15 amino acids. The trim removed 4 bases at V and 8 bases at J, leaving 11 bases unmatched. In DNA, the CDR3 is TGTGCCAGCAGCTCTGGACTAGGCCCGGCCGATGAGCAGTTCTTC. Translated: CASSSGLGPADEQFF.

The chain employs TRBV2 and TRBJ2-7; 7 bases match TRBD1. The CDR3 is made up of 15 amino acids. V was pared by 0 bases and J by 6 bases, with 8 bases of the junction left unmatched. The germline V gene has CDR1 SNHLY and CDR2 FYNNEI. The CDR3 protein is CASSEARGGHGEQYF. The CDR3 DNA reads TGTGCCAGCAGTGAAGCACGAGGGGGCCATGGCGAGCAGTACTTC.

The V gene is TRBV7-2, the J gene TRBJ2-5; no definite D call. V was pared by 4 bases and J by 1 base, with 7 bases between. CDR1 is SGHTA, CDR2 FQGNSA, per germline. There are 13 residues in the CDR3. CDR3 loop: CASSWRPQETQYF. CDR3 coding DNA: TGTGCCAGCAGCTGGAGACCCCAAGAGACCCAGTACTTC.

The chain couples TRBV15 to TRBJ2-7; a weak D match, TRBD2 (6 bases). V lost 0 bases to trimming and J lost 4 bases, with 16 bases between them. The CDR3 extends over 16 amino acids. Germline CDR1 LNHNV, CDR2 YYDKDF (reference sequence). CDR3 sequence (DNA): TGTGCCACCAGCAGAGATGGGGCGGGAAAACGATACGAGCAGTACTTC. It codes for CATSRDGAGKRYEQYF.